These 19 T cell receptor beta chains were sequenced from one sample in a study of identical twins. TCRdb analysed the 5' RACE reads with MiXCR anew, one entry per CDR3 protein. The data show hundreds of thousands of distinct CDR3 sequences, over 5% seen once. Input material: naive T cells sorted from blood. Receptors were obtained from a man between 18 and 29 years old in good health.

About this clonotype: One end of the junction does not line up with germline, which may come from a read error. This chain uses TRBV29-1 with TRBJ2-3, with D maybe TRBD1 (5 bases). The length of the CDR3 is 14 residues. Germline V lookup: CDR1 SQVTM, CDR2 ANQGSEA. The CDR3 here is CSGAGQTLTETQYF. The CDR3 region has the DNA TGCAGCGGAGCCGGACAAACCCTCACAGAAACGCAGTATTTT.

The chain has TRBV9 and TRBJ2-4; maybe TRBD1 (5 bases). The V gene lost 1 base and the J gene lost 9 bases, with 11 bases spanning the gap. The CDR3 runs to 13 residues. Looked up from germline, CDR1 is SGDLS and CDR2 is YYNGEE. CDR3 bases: TGTGCCAGCAGCGTACCAGGGAACGGCATTCAGTACTTC. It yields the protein CASSVPGNGIQYF.

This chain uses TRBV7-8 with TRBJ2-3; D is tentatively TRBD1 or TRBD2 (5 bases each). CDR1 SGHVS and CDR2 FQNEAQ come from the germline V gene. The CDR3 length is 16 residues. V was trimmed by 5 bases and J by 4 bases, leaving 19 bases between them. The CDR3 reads CASSPMFGGLADTQYF. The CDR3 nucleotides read TGTGCCAGCAGCCCGATGTTTGGGGGTTTGGCAGATACGCAGTATTTT. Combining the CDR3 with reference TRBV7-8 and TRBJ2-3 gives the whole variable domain GAGVSQSPRYKVAKRGQDVALRCDPISGHVSLFWYQQALGQGPEFLTYFQNEAQLDKSGLPSDRFFAERPEGSVSTLKIQRTQQEDSAVYLCASSPMFGGLADTQYFGPGTRLTVL.

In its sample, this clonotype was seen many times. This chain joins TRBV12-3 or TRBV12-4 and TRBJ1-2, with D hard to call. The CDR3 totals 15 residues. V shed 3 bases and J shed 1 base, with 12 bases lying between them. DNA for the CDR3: TGTGCCAGCAGTTTTGGGCAGAGTGTTAACTATGGCTACACCTTC. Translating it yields CASSFGQSVNYGYTF.

CDR3 sequence: CASSRQTGTSYNEQFF. CDR3 coding DNA: TGTGCCAGCAGTAGACAGACCGGGACTAGCTACAATGAGCAGTTCTTC. The rearrangement joins TRBV6-2 or TRBV6-3 to TRBJ2-1, with 8 bases that match TRBD2. Per germline, CDR1 MNHEY and CDR2 SVGEGT. The trim removed 5 bases at V and 3 bases at J, leaving 9 bases unmatched. The CDR3 consists of 16 residues.

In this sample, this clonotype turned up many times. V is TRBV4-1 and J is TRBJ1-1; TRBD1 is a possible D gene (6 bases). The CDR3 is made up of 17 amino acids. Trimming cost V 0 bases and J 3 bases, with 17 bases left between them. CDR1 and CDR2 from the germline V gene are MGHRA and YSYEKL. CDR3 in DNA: TGCGCCAGCAGCCAAGAGGTAGCAGGGGAGTGGGACACTGAAGCTTTCTTT. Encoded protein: CASSQEVAGEWDTEAFF.

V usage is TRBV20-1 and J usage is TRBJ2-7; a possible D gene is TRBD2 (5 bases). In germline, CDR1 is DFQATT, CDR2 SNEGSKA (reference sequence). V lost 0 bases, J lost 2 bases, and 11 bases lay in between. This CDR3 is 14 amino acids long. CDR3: CSARDRLPPYEQYV. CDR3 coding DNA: TGCAGTGCTAGAGATAGACTACCTCCCTACGAGCAGTACGTC.

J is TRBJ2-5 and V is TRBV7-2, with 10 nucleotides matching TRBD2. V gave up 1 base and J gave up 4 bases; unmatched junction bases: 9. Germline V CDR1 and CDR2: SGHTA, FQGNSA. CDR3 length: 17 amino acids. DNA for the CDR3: TGTGCCAGCAGCTTAGGGGCGCTAGCGGGAGCCCGAGAGACCCAGTACTTC. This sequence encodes CASSLGALAGARETQYF.

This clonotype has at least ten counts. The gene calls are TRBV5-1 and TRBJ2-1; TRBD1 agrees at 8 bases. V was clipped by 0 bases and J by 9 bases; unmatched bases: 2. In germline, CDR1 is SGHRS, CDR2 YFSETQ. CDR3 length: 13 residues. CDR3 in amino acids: CASSLGQGPEQFF. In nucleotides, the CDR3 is TGCGCCAGCAGCTTGGGACAGGGGCCTGAGCAGTTCTTC.

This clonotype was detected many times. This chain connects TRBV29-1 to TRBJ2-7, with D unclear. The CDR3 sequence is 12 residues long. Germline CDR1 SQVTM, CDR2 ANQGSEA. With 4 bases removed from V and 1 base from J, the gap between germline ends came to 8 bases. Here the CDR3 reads CSVGARSYEQYF. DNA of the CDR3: TGCAGCGTTGGTGCGCGGTCCTACGAGCAGTACTTC.

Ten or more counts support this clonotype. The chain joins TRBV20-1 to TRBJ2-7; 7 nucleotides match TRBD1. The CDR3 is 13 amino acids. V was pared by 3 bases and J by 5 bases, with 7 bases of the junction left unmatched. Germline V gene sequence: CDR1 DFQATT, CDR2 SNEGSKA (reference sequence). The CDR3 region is CSARDDRDHEQYF. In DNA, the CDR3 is TGCAGTGCTAGGGACGACAGGGACCACGAGCAGTACTTC.

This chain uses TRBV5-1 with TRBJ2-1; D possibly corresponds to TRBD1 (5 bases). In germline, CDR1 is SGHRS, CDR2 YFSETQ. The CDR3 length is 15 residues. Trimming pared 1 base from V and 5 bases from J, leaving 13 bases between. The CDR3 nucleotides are TGCGCCAGCAGCTTGAGGGGAATGGAGAACAATGAGCAGTTCTTC. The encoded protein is CASSLRGMENNEQFF. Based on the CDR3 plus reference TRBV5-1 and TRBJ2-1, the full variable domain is KAGVTQTPRYLIKTRGQQVTLSCSPISGHRSVSWYQQTPGQGLQFLFEYFSETQRNKGNFPGRFSGRQFSNSRSEMNVSTLELGDSALYLCASSLRGMENNEQFFGPGTRLTVL.

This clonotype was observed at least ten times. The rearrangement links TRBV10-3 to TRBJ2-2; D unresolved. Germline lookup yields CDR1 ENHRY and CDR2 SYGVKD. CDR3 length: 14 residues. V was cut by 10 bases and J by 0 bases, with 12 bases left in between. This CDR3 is CASWSASNTGELFF. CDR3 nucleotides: TGTGCCAGCTGGAGCGCTTCGAACACCGGGGAGCTGTTTTTT.

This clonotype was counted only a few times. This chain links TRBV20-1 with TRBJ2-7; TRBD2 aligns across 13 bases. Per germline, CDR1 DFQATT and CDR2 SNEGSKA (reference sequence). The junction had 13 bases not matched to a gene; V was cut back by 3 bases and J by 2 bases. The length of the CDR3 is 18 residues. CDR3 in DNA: TGCAGTGCTAGGGATACTAGCGGGAGGGCAAATGACGCCTACGAGCAGTACTTC. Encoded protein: CSARDTSGRANDAYEQYF.

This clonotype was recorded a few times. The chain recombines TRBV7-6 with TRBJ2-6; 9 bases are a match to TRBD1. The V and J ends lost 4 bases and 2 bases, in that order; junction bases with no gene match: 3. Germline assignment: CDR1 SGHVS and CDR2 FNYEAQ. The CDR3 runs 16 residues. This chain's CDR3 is CASSSTGGAGANVLTF. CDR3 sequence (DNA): TGTGCCAGCAGCTCCACAGGGGGCGCTGGGGCCAACGTCCTGACTTTC.

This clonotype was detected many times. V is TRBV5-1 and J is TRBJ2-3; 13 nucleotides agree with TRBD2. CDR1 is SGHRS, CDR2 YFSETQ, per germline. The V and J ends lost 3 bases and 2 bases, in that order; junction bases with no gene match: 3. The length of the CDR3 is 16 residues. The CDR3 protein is CASSWGLAGTTDTQYF. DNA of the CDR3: TGCGCCAGCAGCTGGGGACTAGCGGGGACCACAGATACGCAGTATTTT. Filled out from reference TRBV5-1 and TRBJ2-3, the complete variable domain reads KAGVTQTPRYLIKTRGQQVTLSCSPISGHRSVSWYQQTPGQGLQFLFEYFSETQRNKGNFPGRFSGRQFSNSRSEMNVSTLELGDSALYLCASSWGLAGTTDTQYFGPGTRLTVL.

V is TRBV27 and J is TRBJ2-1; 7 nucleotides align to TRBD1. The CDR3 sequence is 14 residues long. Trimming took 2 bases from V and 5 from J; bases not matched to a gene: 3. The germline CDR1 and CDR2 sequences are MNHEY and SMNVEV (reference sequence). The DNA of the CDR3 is TGTGCCAGCAGTTTAGAGGGGGCCGACAATGAGCAGTTCTTC. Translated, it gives CASSLEGADNEQFF.

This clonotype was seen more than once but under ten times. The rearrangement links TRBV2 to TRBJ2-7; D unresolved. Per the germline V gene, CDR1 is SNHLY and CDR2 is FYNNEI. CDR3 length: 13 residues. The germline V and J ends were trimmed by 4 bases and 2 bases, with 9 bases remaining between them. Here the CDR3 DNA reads TGTGCCAGCAGTGTCGGCCCGCCCTACGAGCAGTACGTC. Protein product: CASSVGPPYEQYV.

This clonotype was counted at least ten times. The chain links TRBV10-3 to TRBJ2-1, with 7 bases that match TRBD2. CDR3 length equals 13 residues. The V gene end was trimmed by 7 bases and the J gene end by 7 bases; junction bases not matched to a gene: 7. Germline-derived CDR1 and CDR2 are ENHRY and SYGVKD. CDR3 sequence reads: CAIKGGPINEQFF. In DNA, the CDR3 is TGTGCCATCAAGGGAGGGCCTATAAATGAGCAGTTCTTC.